The 27 T cell receptor beta chains reported below all come from one sample, sequenced in a study of technical replicates of blood from a few donors. Using immunoSEQ multiplex PCR, the repertoire was profiled, and TCRdb retains in-frame clones only, with some absent. The repertoire consists of 62,000 or so clones, with 80% to 90% occurring once and the leading ten covering about 5%. The sample taken for sequencing was PBMCs. The receptors were gathered from a human donor in good health. Some clones in this sample may be carry-over from other donors' samples.

The genes are TRBV7-3 and TRBJ2-1, with D perhaps TRBD2 (5 bases). The CDR3 contains 15 residues. CDR1 and CDR2 from the germline V gene are SGHTA and FQGTGA. With 2 bases removed from V and 4 bases from J, the gap between germline ends came to 12 bases. CDR3 sequence: CASSLEGQAYNEQFF. CDR3 DNA sequence: TGTGCCAGCAGCTTAGAGGGCCAGGCGTACAATGAGCAGTTCTTC.

This chain uses TRBV5-4 with TRBJ1-4; D uncertain. The CDR3 length is 16 residues. The germline CDR1 and CDR2 sequences are SGHNT and YYREEE (reference sequence). The V end was cut by 0 bases, the J end by 5 bases, with 14 bases between. The CDR3 DNA reads as TGTGCCAGCAGCTTGGGGCCGACAAGGAAAAATGAAAAACTGTTTTTT. Protein product: CASSLGPTRKNEKLFF.

The gene calls are TRBV11-2 and TRBJ2-5; 8 bases are shared with TRBD2. Looked up from germline, CDR1 is SGHAT and CDR2 is FQNNGV. The CDR3 sequence is 17 residues long. Unmatched junction bases numbered 8, after V lost 0 bases and J lost 2 bases. The CDR3 loop reads CASSLDVSGVGQETQYF. CDR3 nucleotide sequence: TGTGCCAGCAGCTTAGATGTTAGCGGGGTGGGTCAAGAGACCCAGTACTTC.

Only one count was recorded for this clone. This chain connects TRBV11-2 to TRBJ2-5; TRBD2 agrees at 8 bases. With V trimmed by 4 bases and J by 4 bases, 5 bases remained unmatched. Germline lookup yields CDR1 SGHAT and CDR2 FQNNGV. CDR3 length: 14 amino acids. CDR3 in DNA: TGTGCCAGCAGCTCTATCGGGACTAGAGAGACCCAGTACTTC. Residues: CASSSIGTRETQYF.

The V gene is TRBV5-6, the J gene TRBJ1-1, with TRBD1 matching 8 bases. V was pared by 4 bases and J by 3 bases, with 8 bases of the junction left unmatched. The CDR3 contains 15 residues. Germline CDR1 reads SGHDT; CDR2 reads YYEEEE. The CDR3 DNA sequence: TGTGCCAGCAGCAGGGGGACAGGAGGGGACACTGAAGCTTTCTTT. This codes for CASSRGTGGDTEAFF.

The V call is TRBV5-6, the J call TRBJ2-6; 7 bases are shared with TRBD1. J was trimmed by 0 bases and V by 4 bases; bases with no gene match: 7. The CDR3 runs 17 residues. In germline, CDR1 is SGHDT, CDR2 YYEEEE. The CDR3 DNA follows: TGTGCCAGCAGCGTCCGGGACAGAAGCTCTGGGGCCAACGTCCTGACTTTC. It translates to CASSVRDRSSGANVLTF.

V gene TRBV6-4 combines with J gene TRBJ2-1, with 10 positions matching TRBD2. Germline V gene sequence: CDR1 MRHNA, CDR2 SNTAGT. V lost 6 bases, J lost 3 bases, and 5 bases stayed unmatched. CDR3 length: 15 residues. Here the CDR3 reads CASSEAGGSYNEQFF. CDR3 coding DNA: TGTGCCAGCAGCGAAGCGGGGGGGAGCTACAATGAGCAGTTCTTC.

This clone was counted once. The chain couples TRBV9 to TRBJ1-4; 10 nucleotides agree with TRBD1. After removal of 3 bases from V and 11 bases from J, the junction contained 7 bases not matched to a gene. Germline V gene sequence: CDR1 SGDLS, CDR2 YYNGEE. CDR3 length: 14 amino acids. CDR3 nucleotide sequence: TGTGCCAGCAGCGGGGAATTGGACAGGGGGAAACTGTTTTTT. This codes for CASSGELDRGKLFF.

The chain is built from TRBV18 and TRBJ1-2, with TRBD1 matching over 7 bases. The CDR3 sequence is 14 residues long. The trim removed 5 bases at V and 3 bases at J, leaving 6 bases unmatched. Germline CDR1 and CDR2: KGHSH and LQKENI. The CDR3 DNA reads as TGTGCCAGCTCAACCATACAGGGGTACTATGGCTACACCTTC. Its translation is CASSTIQGYYGYTF.

The CDR3: CASSEGDNLNIQYF. The DNA for the CDR3 is TGTGCCAGCAGTGAAGGGGACAACCTAAACATTCAGTACTTC. V usage is TRBV2 and J usage is TRBJ2-4; D may be TRBD1 (6 bases). Trimming stripped 1 base from V and 6 bases from J, with 10 bases between. CDR3 length: 14 residues. Germline CDR1 SNHLY, CDR2 FYNNEI.

The V gene is TRBV7-2, the J gene TRBJ2-7; 7 bases fit TRBD2. CDR3 length equals 15 residues. With 8 bases clipped from V and 7 bases from J, the junction kept 17 bases outside the gene matches. Germline V gene lookup returns CDR1 SGHTA and CDR2 FQGNSA. DNA for the CDR3: TGTGCCAGCCGACTACCCCGCCCCCAGGGAGGGGAGCAGTACTTC. Translated: CASRLPRPQGGEQYF.

This rearrangement joins TRBV7-3 to TRBJ1-5; TRBD1 aligns across 7 bases. J lost 7 bases, V lost 0 bases, and 6 bases had no gene match. Germline lookup yields CDR1 SGHTA and CDR2 FQGTGA. CDR3 length equals 15 residues. CDR3 in amino acids: CASSLTGGPRQPQHF. The CDR3 DNA follows: TGTGCCAGCAGCTTAACAGGGGGCCCCAGGCAGCCCCAGCATTTT.

CDR3 loop: CASSWFLGTGSEQYF. Written as DNA, the CDR3 is TGCGCCAGCAGCTGGTTTCTCGGGACAGGGTCCGAGCAGTACTTC. This chain uses TRBV5-1 with TRBJ2-7; 9 bases map to TRBD1. This CDR3 spans 15 amino acids. The trim removed 3 bases at V and 6 bases at J, leaving 10 bases unmatched. Germline V CDR1 and CDR2: SGHRS, YFSETQ.

The sample holds a few counts of this clone. This chain uses TRBV5-6 with TRBJ2-5; TRBD1 aligns across 8 bases. This CDR3 has 13 amino acids. The germline V gene has CDR1 SGHDT and CDR2 YYEEEE. Germline trimming cut 4 bases from V and 7 bases from J; bases unmatched to any gene: 6. CDR3 loop: CASSRNRGTTQYF. In DNA, the CDR3 is TGTGCCAGCAGCAGAAACAGGGGGACGACCCAGTACTTC. Full variable domain (remainder filled in from reference TRBV5-6 and TRBJ2-5): DAGVTQSPTHLIKTRGQQVTLRCSPKSGHDTVSWYQQALGQGPQFIFQYYEEEERQRGNFPDRFSGHQFPNYSSELNVNALLLGDSALYLCASSRNRGTTQYFGPGTRLLVL.

This chain joins TRBV5-1 and TRBJ1-2; 9 positions match TRBD1. Germline V CDR1 and CDR2: SGHRS, YFSETQ. The CDR3 has 13 residues. The junction had 2 bases not matched to a gene; V was cut back by 0 bases and J by 8 bases. CDR3 sequence: CASSLGTGDGYTF. The CDR3 DNA follows: TGCGCCAGCAGCTTGGGGACAGGGGACGGCTACACCTTC. The full variable domain, in which reference TRBV5-1 and TRBJ1-2 provide the parts outside the CDR3, is KAGVTQTPRYLIKTRGQQVTLSCSPISGHRSVSWYQQTPGQGLQFLFEYFSETQRNKGNFPGRFSGRQFSNSRSEMNVSTLELGDSALYLCASSLGTGDGYTFGSGTRLTVV.

This chain connects TRBV5-1 to TRBJ2-3, with 9 bases fitting TRBD1. V lost 0 bases, J lost 4 bases, and 3 bases stayed unmatched. Germline-derived CDR1 and CDR2 are SGHRS and YFSETQ. CDR3 size: 15 residues. Here the CDR3 DNA reads TGCGCCAGCAGCTTGGTGGGACAGGGAGCAGATACGCAGTATTTT. Translation: CASSLVGQGADTQYF.

The chain employs TRBV15 and TRBJ1-2; a weak D match, TRBD1 (5 bases). The germline V gene encodes CDR1 LNHNV and CDR2 YYDKDF (reference sequence). The CDR3 spans 14 residues. Trimming took 9 bases from V and 4 from J, leaving 18 bases between them. CDR3 region: CATTTAHPTYGYTF. CDR3 nucleotide sequence: TGTGCCACGACGACAGCCCATCCTACCTATGGCTACACCTTC.

This chain links TRBV7-9 with TRBJ2-3; TRBD2 matches at 11 bases. V gave up 5 bases and J gave up 5 bases; unmatched junction bases: 3. The CDR3 sequence is 14 residues long. Germline CDR1 and CDR2: SEHNR and FQNEAQ (reference sequence). The CDR3 sequence: CASSLGLAGDTQYF. The CDR3, as DNA: TGTGCCAGCAGCCTCGGACTAGCGGGAGATACGCAGTATTTT.

The J gene is TRBJ1-2, the V gene TRBV10-3, with 7 bases identical to TRBD1. The CDR3 is made up of 14 amino acids. Germline trimming cut 6 bases from V and 7 bases from J; bases unmatched to any gene: 11. Germline CDR1 and CDR2: ENHRY and SYGVKD. The CDR3 region has the DNA TGTGCCATCAGCAATTCGACAGGGCCAGGTGGCTACACCTTC. Its protein is CAISNSTGPGGYTF.

The chain links TRBV2 to TRBJ1-2, with 7 positions matching TRBD1. The CDR3 sequence is 15 residues long. Germline CDR1 is SNHLY and CDR2 is FYNNEI. V was clipped by 3 bases and J by 9 bases; unmatched bases: 13. Here the CDR3 reads CASSDFGTVAESYTF. The CDR3 nucleotides read TGTGCCAGCAGTGACTTCGGGACAGTTGCTGAGAGCTACACCTTC.

This clone has just a few counts. The chain uses TRBV4-3 and TRBJ2-7; TRBD2 matches at 8 bases. Per germline, CDR1 LGHNA and CDR2 YSLEER. The CDR3 runs to 15 residues. With V trimmed by 4 bases and J by 0 bases, 5 bases remained unmatched. CDR3 coding DNA: TGCGCCAGCAGCCGCCGCGGGGGGAGCTCCTACGAGCAGTACTTC. Amino acid sequence: CASSRRGGSSYEQYF.

V and J are TRBV7-9 and TRBJ1-1; D is uncertain. The V gene's germline CDR1 is SEHNR and CDR2 FQNEAQ (reference sequence). Deletions cut 4 bases from V and 14 bases from J, with 26 bases between. This CDR3 region has 15 residues. CDR3 nucleotides: TGTGCCAGCAGCTACGCCGGCTCAGAAGGAGGAGAAGGGTTCTTT. It translates to CASSYAGSEGGEGFF.

This rearrangement joins TRBV5-1 to TRBJ2-1, with 11 nucleotides matching TRBD2. The CDR3 loop spans 17 amino acids. Trimming cost V 0 bases and J 7 bases; bases outside gene matches: 9. Germline assignment: CDR1 SGHRS and CDR2 YFSETQ. The DNA for the CDR3 is TGCGCCAGCAGCTTGGGTGGTAGCGGGAGGGCCACGAATGAGCAGTTCTTC. It codes for CASSLGGSGRATNEQFF.

The V call is TRBV11-2, the J call TRBJ2-3; the D gene is possibly TRBD1 (7 bases). The CDR3 has 15 residues. Germline assignment: CDR1 SGHAT and CDR2 FQNNGV. V was pared by 5 bases and J by 6 bases, with 18 bases between. The CDR3: CASSTQGGLVDTQYF. CDR3 coding DNA: TGTGCCAGCAGCACCCAGGGGGGACTTGTGGATACGCAGTATTTT. The variable domain in full, completed from reference TRBV11-2 and TRBJ2-3, reads EAGVAQSPRYKIIEKRQSVAFWCNPISGHATLYWYQQILGQGPKLLIQFQNNGVVDDSQLPKDRFSAERLKGVDSTLKIQPAKLEDSAVYLCASSTQGGLVDTQYFGPGTRLTVL.

This chain connects TRBV7-2 to TRBJ2-5; D remains unclear. The V gene's germline CDR1 is SGHTA and CDR2 FQGNSA. The CDR3 extends over 13 amino acids. The V gene lost 5 bases and the J gene lost 1 base, with 8 bases spanning the gap. The CDR3 protein is CASSPPVQETQYF. The CDR3 DNA is TGTGCCAGCAGCCCCCCGGTCCAAGAGACCCAGTACTTC.

The chain combines TRBV10-3 with TRBJ2-7; a possible D gene is TRBD2 (5 bases). The CDR3 spans 14 residues. Trimming took off 4 bases at V and 2 bases at J, with 12 bases between the two ends. In germline, CDR1 is ENHRY, CDR2 SYGVKD. CDR3 residues: CAISGGILTYEQYF. CDR3 nucleotide sequence: TGTGCCATCAGTGGAGGGATCTTAACCTACGAGCAGTACTTC.

The V and J genes are TRBV19 and TRBJ1-2; 7 bases map to TRBD1. Germline CDR1 reads LNHDA; CDR2 reads SQIVND (reference sequence). CDR3 length equals 16 residues. With V trimmed by 7 bases and J by 3 bases, 14 bases remained unmatched. The DNA for the CDR3 is TGTGCCAGTACCGCTCTCTGGGACAGCAACCACTATGGCTACACCTTC. Encoded protein: CASTALWDSNHYGYTF. Full variable domain (rest looked up from reference TRBV19 and TRBJ1-2): DGGITQSPKYLFRKEGQNVTLSCEQNLNHDAMYWYRQDPGQGLRLIYYSQIVNDFQKGDIAEGYSVSREKKESFPLTVTSAQKNPTAFYLCASTALWDSNHYGYTFGSGTRLTVV.